This passage covers 23 T cell receptor beta chains from one sample sequenced in a study of blood T cell repertoires in COVID-19. Sequencing was performed with immunoSEQ multiplex PCR; in TCRdb, only in-frame clones are kept and a portion is missing. Counted here are over 350,000 clones, about 85% occurring once; the ten biggest clones make up about 2%. Specimen: PBMCs or T cells enriched from blood (not recorded which). The source is a woman aged 18-35 years with acute COVID-19.

This clone showed up just once. This sequence joins TRBV7-9 and TRBJ2-2; D is uncertain. V dropped 5 bases and J dropped 1 base, with 8 bases sitting between them. The V gene's germline CDR1 is SEHNR and CDR2 FQNEAQ (reference sequence). This CDR3 spans 14 amino acids. CDR3 sequence: CASSGRQNTGELFF. The CDR3 nucleotides read TGTGCCAGCAGCGGGCGACAGAACACCGGGGAGCTGTTTTTT.

The chain joins TRBV28 to TRBJ1-4; D remains unclear. The CDR3 has 15 amino acids. Germline CDR1 reads MDHEN; CDR2 reads SYDVKM. The V end lost 1 base, the J end lost 6 bases, and 12 bases lay between the germline ends. The CDR3 here is CASSLFPGSDEKLFF. The CDR3 DNA sequence: TGTGCCAGCAGTTTATTTCCGGGGAGTGATGAAAAACTGTTTTTT.

The J gene is TRBJ2-3, the V gene TRBV7-6, with D perhaps TRBD2 (5 bases). The V gene lost 5 bases and the J gene lost 3 bases, with 21 bases spanning the gap. The germline CDR1 and CDR2 sequences are SGHVS and FNYEAQ. The CDR3 has 17 amino acids. CDR3 coding DNA: TGTGCCAGCAGCCCGGCAGGCTGGCGGGTGCGGACAGATACGCAGTATTTT. Translation gives CASSPAGWRVRTDTQYF. Combining the CDR3 with reference TRBV7-6 and TRBJ2-3 gives the whole variable domain GAGVSQSPRYKVTKRGQDVALRCDPISGHVSLYWYRQALGQGPEFLTYFNYEAQQDKSGLPNDRFSAERPEGSISTLTIQRTEQRDSAMYRCASSPAGWRVRTDTQYFGPGTRLTVL.

The gene calls are TRBV7-7 and TRBJ2-5, with D perhaps matching TRBD2 (6 bases). The V gene's germline CDR1 is SSHAT and CDR2 FNYEAQ (reference sequence). The CDR3 contains 14 residues. The V and J ends lost 8 bases and 7 bases respectively, with 20 bases between them. The CDR3 is CASQPGTSHGTQYF. In DNA form, the CDR3 reads TGTGCCAGCCAGCCCGGGACTTCTCACGGGACCCAGTACTTC. Using reference TRBV7-7 and TRBJ2-5 for the parts outside the CDR3, the full variable domain is GAGVSQSPRYKVTKRGQDVTLRCDPISSHATLYWYQQALGQGPEFLTYFNYEAQPDKSGLPSDRFSAERPEGSISTLTIQRTEQRDSAMYRCASQPGTSHGTQYFGPGTRLLVL.

The chain carries TRBV2 and TRBJ2-5; D unclear. Trimming shortened V by 2 bases and J by 5 bases, and 6 bases separated the two germline ends. This CDR3 contains 12 residues. In germline, CDR1 is SNHLY, CDR2 FYNNEI. CDR3 sequence reads: CASSEYAETQYF. CDR3 nucleotides: TGTGCCAGCAGTGAATATGCGGAGACCCAGTACTTC.

The rearrangement links TRBV6-6 to TRBJ2-5; 9 bases agree with TRBD2. Germline V gives CDR1 MNHNY, CDR2 SVGAGI (reference sequence). V lost 0 bases and J lost 2; bases outside the gene matches: 4. The CDR3 extends over 16 amino acids. The CDR3: CASSYSLAGSQETQYF. In DNA form, the CDR3 reads TGTGCCAGCAGTTACTCCCTAGCGGGATCGCAAGAGACCCAGTACTTC.

V and J are TRBV20-1 and TRBJ1-2; 11 bases map to TRBD1. CDR3 size: 11 residues. CDR1 and CDR2 from the germline V gene are DFQATT and SNEGSKA (reference sequence). V lost 2 bases and J lost 14; bases outside the gene matches: 4. The CDR3: CSARRDRGSTF. The CDR3 DNA follows: TGCAGTGCTAGAAGGGACAGGGGGTCTACCTTC.

The chain employs TRBV18 and TRBJ1-2; TRBD1 agrees at 7 bases. The CDR3 covers 17 residues. Germline V gives CDR1 KGHSH, CDR2 LQKENI. The junction had 19 bases not matched to a gene; V was cut back by 4 bases and J by 8 bases. The CDR3 DNA follows: TGTGCCAGCTCACGCGCGACAGGGCAAAGAATTTTAGAGGGCTACACCTTC. Translated: CASSRATGQRILEGYTF.

The chain has TRBV11-2 and TRBJ2-7; weak D call: TRBD1 (6 bases). Germline CDR1 reads SGHAT; CDR2 reads FQNNGV. V lost 3 bases and J lost 3, with 12 bases in between. This CDR3 spans 14 amino acids. The CDR3 DNA sequence: TGTGCCAGCAGCTTCGACAGGACCAACTACGAGCAGTACTTC. It is translated as CASSFDRTNYEQYF. The full variable domain, rest sourced from reference TRBV11-2 and TRBJ2-7, is EAGVAQSPRYKIIEKRQSVAFWCNPISGHATLYWYQQILGQGPKLLIQFQNNGVVDDSQLPKDRFSAERLKGVDSTLKIQPAKLEDSAVYLCASSFDRTNYEQYFGPGTRLTVT.

This chain uses TRBV28 with TRBJ2-7; 7 bases map to TRBD2. Germline V gene sequence: CDR1 MDHEN, CDR2 SYDVKM. The CDR3 sequence is 14 residues long. The ends lost 2 bases at V and 3 bases at J; junction bases unmatched: 4. CDR3 in DNA: TGTGCCAGCAGTTTAAGGCTAGCGGACTACGAGCAGTACTTC. It encodes CASSLRLADYEQYF.

The genes are TRBV7-2 and TRBJ2-5; 7 bases are a match to TRBD1. The CDR3 has 14 amino acids. V shed 2 bases and J 5 bases; nucleotides not matched to a gene: 5. The germline V gene encodes CDR1 SGHTA and CDR2 FQGNSA. The CDR3 loop reads CASSLQGVGETQYF. The CDR3 coding sequence is TGTGCCAGCAGCTTACAGGGGGTTGGGGAGACCCAGTACTTC.

This sequence joins TRBV18 and TRBJ2-3; a weak D match, TRBD2 (6 bases). With 2 bases removed from V and 2 bases from J, the gap between germline ends came to 11 bases. This CDR3 spans 15 amino acids. From germline, CDR1 is KGHSH and CDR2 LQKENI. The CDR3: CASSPGTEATDTQYF. The DNA for the CDR3 is TGTGCCAGCTCACCAGGGACTGAGGCCACAGATACGCAGTATTTT.

The V call is TRBV12-5, the J call TRBJ1-1; unclear D gene. Germline values: CDR1 LGHNT, CDR2 FRNRAP. V shed 2 bases and J shed 7 bases, with 11 bases lying between them. This CDR3 is built from 13 residues. As DNA, the CDR3 is TGTGCTAGTGGTTTGAGTGGGAGTGGTGAAGCTTTCTTT. The encoded protein is CASGLSGSGEAFF. Using reference TRBV12-5 and TRBJ1-1 for the parts outside the CDR3, the full variable domain is DARVTQTPRHKVTEMGQEVTMRCQPILGHNTVFWYRQTMMQGLELLAYFRNRAPLDDSGMPKDRFSAEMPDATLATLKIQPSEPRDSAVYFCASGLSGSGEAFFGQGTRLTVV.

The V and J genes are TRBV2 and TRBJ1-1; D gene uncertain. The CDR3 sequence is 13 residues long. In germline, CDR1 is SNHLY, CDR2 FYNNEI. Deletions cut 8 bases from V and 0 bases from J, with 10 bases between. The CDR3 DNA reads TGTGCCAGCGAAGTACAATTGAACACTGAAGCTTTCTTT. Its protein is CASEVQLNTEAFF.

This clone was observed a handful of times. This chain joins TRBV28 and TRBJ1-2; perhaps TRBD1 as D (6 bases). The CDR3 consists of 15 residues. The V end was cut by 0 bases, the J end by 2 bases, with 10 bases between. CDR1 is MDHEN and CDR2 is SYDVKM in the germline V gene. The CDR3 DNA follows: TGTGCCAGCAGTTTATGGCAGGGGAACAACTATGGCTACACCTTC. This encodes CASSLWQGNNYGYTF.

This rearrangement joins TRBV12-3 or TRBV12-4 to TRBJ1-2, with unresolved D. This CDR3 region has 11 residues. V was clipped by 4 bases and J by 8 bases, with 8 bases between them. The CDR3 loop is CASSSAWGYTF. As DNA, the CDR3 is TGTGCCAGCAGTTCCGCGTGGGGCTACACCTTC.

This clone was recorded only once. The chain carries TRBV18 and TRBJ2-1; TRBD2 matches at 10 bases. The CDR3 consists of 17 residues. CDR1 is KGHSH, CDR2 LQKENI, per germline. Germline trimming cut 1 base from V and 4 bases from J; bases unmatched to any gene: 7. The CDR3 DNA is TGTGCCAGCTCACCACAAAGCGGGGGGGCGGTATACAATGAGCAGTTCTTC. Amino acid sequence: CASSPQSGGAVYNEQFF.

The chain employs TRBV3-1 (or the pseudogene TRBV3-2) and TRBJ1-2; D perhaps matches TRBD1 (6 bases). Trimming left V 0 bases short and J 4 bases short, with 24 bases between. CDR1 is LGHDT and CDR2 is YNNKEL in the germline V gene (reference sequence). The CDR3 sequence is 19 residues long. The CDR3 nucleotides read TGTGCCAGCAGCCAAGAGGCCCCGGCCCTGACAGGTTTCCTCTATGGCTACACCTTC. Protein sequence: CASSQEAPALTGFLYGYTF.

The CDR3 DNA follows: TGTGCCTGGAGTGTCGGAGGTTATCAGCCCCAGCATTTT. Residues: CAWSVGGYQPQHF. The chain joins TRBV30 to TRBJ1-5; D gene uncertain. The germline CDR1 and CDR2 sequences are GTSNPN and SVGIG (reference sequence). The CDR3 is 13 residues long. V lost 0 bases, J lost 5 bases, and 8 bases lay in between.

V and J are TRBV19 and TRBJ1-5; D gene ambiguous. CDR1 and CDR2 from the germline V gene are LNHDA and SQIVND (reference sequence). CDR3 size: 13 residues. The V end was cut by 4 bases, the J end by 4 bases, with 8 bases between. The CDR3: CASSTGINQPQHF. CDR3 nucleotide sequence: TGTGCCAGTAGTACCGGGATTAATCAGCCCCAGCATTTT.

V is TRBV11-2 and J is TRBJ1-6, with 9 bases lining up with TRBD1. In germline, CDR1 is SGHAT, CDR2 FQNNGV. V lost 5 bases, J lost 9 bases, and 8 bases stayed unmatched. The CDR3 loop spans 15 amino acids. CDR3 sequence (DNA): TGTGCCAGCAGCGAACAGGACAGGGGTGGTTCACCCCTCCACTTT. As protein: CASSEQDRGGSPLHF.

The rearrangement links TRBV7-9 to TRBJ1-1; 8 nucleotides agree with TRBD1. The CDR3 covers 14 residues. J was trimmed by 0 bases and V by 5 bases; bases with no gene match: 2. Germline V CDR1 and CDR2: SEHNR, FQNEAQ (reference sequence). Here the CDR3 DNA reads TGTGCCAGCAGCGAGGGACAGGTGAACACTGAAGCTTTCTTT. Translated: CASSEGQVNTEAFF.

In DNA form, the CDR3 reads TGCGCCAGCAGCCGGGACAGGGGGCAGACTTTCTTT. Protein product: CASSRDRGQTFF. This chain connects TRBV10-1 to TRBJ1-1, with 12 positions matching TRBD1. CDR1 is WNHNN, CDR2 SYGVQD, per germline (reference sequence). The CDR3 runs 12 residues. V lost 6 bases to trimming and J lost 12 bases; unmatched junction nucleotides: 5.